This T cell receptor (beta chain) was identified during a study of cytomegalovirus exposure and HLA in healthy donors. The V end was cut by 5 bases, the J end by 5 bases, with 13 bases between. The CDR3 spans 13 residues. Germline assignment: CDR1 SGHRS and CDR2 YFSETQ. In the PCR, 60 Vbeta and 13 Jbeta primers were used. The method was immunoSEQ multiplex PCR; TCRdb's version includes in-frame clones alone and lacks a portion of them. This sample's table has about 53,000 clones. This clonotype was obtained from a woman between 18 and 29 years old in good health and CMV-seronegative. The chain recombines TRBV5-1 with TRBJ2-5, with D maybe TRBD2 (5 bases). The sample taken for sequencing was PBMCs. The CDR3 loop is CASRGLPGETQYF. The CDR3 bases are TGCGCCAGCAGGGGGTTGCCGGGGGAGACCCAGTACTTC.